These T cell receptor beta chains were read from a single sample in a study of T cell changes during pregnancy in multiple sclerosis. Generated by immunoSEQ multiplex PCR, the TCRdb table keeps only in-frame clones and is missing some. The data show roughly 38,000 clones, approximately 90% seen once. The specimen comprised CD8+ T cells from peripheral blood mononuclear cells, sampled before pregnancy. Receptors originate from a female donor with multiple sclerosis, enrolled in a pregnancy study. CDR3s include the opening cysteine and the closing phenylalanine or tryptophan. A D gene is named only where the DNA matches it firmly. For some rows the clone size is stated as once, few or many, or as a class when expanded; others skip it.

CDR3nt	CDR3aa	d_gene	v_gene	j_gene	abundance
TGTGCCACCAGCAGAGAACGAACCGGTGGGGCCAACGTCCTGACTTTC	CATSRERTGGANVLTF	NA	TRBV15	TRBJ2-6	NA
TGTGCCAGCAGTGAACACAGCTCCTACGAGCAGTACTTC	CASSEHSSYEQYF	NA	TRBV6-1	TRBJ2-7	NA
TGTGCCACTAGGGCAGGGCTGGATGGCTACACCTTC	CATRAGLDGYTF	NA	TRBV15	TRBJ1-2	NA
TGTGCCAGCAGCCCAGGGTCTTCTGGCTACACCTTC	CASSPGSSGYTF	NA	TRBV6-5	TRBJ1-2	NA
TGTGCCAGCAGCCTTAGCGGGAGGGCAGACTACGAGCAGTACTTC	CASSLSGRADYEQYF	TRBD2	TRBV5-6	TRBJ2-7	NA
TGCAGTGCCGGGGGGAACTATGGCTACACCTTC	CSAGGNYGYTF	NA	TRBV20-1	TRBJ1-2	NA
TGTGCCAGCAAGCGGGCTAGCGGCACAGATACGCAGTATTTT	CASKRASGTDTQYF	NA	TRBV6-5	TRBJ2-3	NA
TGTGCCAGCAGTTTGTGGGCCATGAACACTGAAGCTTTCTTT	CASSLWAMNTEAFF	NA	TRBV27	TRBJ1-1	NA
TGTGCCAGCAGCCCTCAGGAATTTGGGGAAAAACTGTTTTTT	CASSPQEFGEKLFF	NA	TRBV27	TRBJ1-4	NA
TGTGCCAGCAGCGGGCCTAGCGGGAGGGCGGGTGCAGATACGCAGTATTTT	CASSGPSGRAGADTQYF	TRBD2	TRBV9	TRBJ2-3	once
TGTGCCAGTAGAGGGAGGGGGGCCAGGGAAGCTTTCTTT	CASRGRGAREAFF	NA	TRBV19	TRBJ1-1	NA
TGTGCCTGGAGTGTGTCGGGGGACACTGAAGCTTTCTTT	CAWSVSGDTEAFF	NA	TRBV30	TRBJ1-1	few
TGTGCCAGCAGCGGACAGGGGGCCGGTAATTCACCCCTCCACTTT	CASSGQGAGNSPLHF	TRBD1	TRBV9	TRBJ1-6	NA
TGTGGCCGGAGCATCCCGTCTTCATTCAATGAGCAGTTCTTC	CGRSIPSSFNEQFF	NA	TRBV5-8	TRBJ2-1	NA
TGTGCCAGCAGTTTACGGACTAGCGGGAGTCGTGATACGCAGTATTTT	CASSLRTSGSRDTQYF	TRBD2	TRBV27	TRBJ2-3	NA
TGTGCCAGCGGCGGGTGGGCTGAAGCTTTCTTT	CASGGWAEAFF	NA	TRBV7-9	TRBJ1-1	NA
TGTGCCAGCAGCCAAGTACTAGCGGGAACTAGCACAGATACGCAGTATTTT	CASSQVLAGTSTDTQYF	TRBD2	TRBV4-2	TRBJ2-3	NA
TGTGCCTGGAGTGCGCAGCGAGACTCCTATAATTCACCCCTCCACTTT	CAWSAQRDSYNSPLHF	NA	TRBV30	TRBJ1-6	NA
TGTGCCAGCAGCTCGACAGGGTACTATGGCTACACCTTC	CASSSTGYYGYTF	TRBD1	TRBV7-9	TRBJ1-2	NA
TGTGCCAGCAGCTTTCTTATTGCAGCTAACTATGGCTACACCTTC	CASSFLIAANYGYTF	NA	TRBV7-9	TRBJ1-2	NA
TGTGCCAGCAGGAAACTCCCACCGGGACTAGAGCTCTACGAGCAGTACTTC	CASRKLPPGLELYEQYF	TRBD2	TRBV2	TRBJ2-7	NA
TGTGCCAGCAGCTGGGGACAGGGGTCCTACGAGCAGTACTTC	CASSWGQGSYEQYF	TRBD1	TRBV5-6	TRBJ2-7	NA
TGTGCCAGCAGCGTAGAGGGCGGGGGGCACACAGATACGCAGTATTTT	CASSVEGGGHTDTQYF	TRBD2	TRBV9	TRBJ2-3	NA
TGTGCCAGCTGCAGCGGTAGCACAGATACGCAGTATTTT	CASCSGSTDTQYF	NA	TRBV9	TRBJ2-3	NA
TGTGCCAGCTCACCCCGGGGGGTTGAGTGGGAGGCTAACAATGAGCAGTTCTTC	CASSPRGVEWEANNEQFF	TRBD2	TRBV18	TRBJ2-1	NA
TGTGCCAGCAGCTTAGAGGGGACAGGGAAAACCGGGGAGCTGTTTTTT	CASSLEGTGKTGELFF	TRBD1	TRBV7-9	TRBJ2-2	NA
TGCGCCAGCAGCCAAGTCGACAAGGGGATATGGCAGCCCCAGCATTTT	CASSQVDKGIWQPQHF	NA	TRBV4-1	TRBJ1-5	NA
TGTGCCAGCAGCCCGACTAGCGGTCCTCTCCACGAGCAGTACTTC	CASSPTSGPLHEQYF	TRBD2	TRBV7-6	TRBJ2-7	NA
TGTGCCAGCAGCAAAGACAGGGCAGGGGGCACTGAAGCTTTCTTT	CASSKDRAGGTEAFF	NA	TRBV21-1	TRBJ1-1	once
TGTGCCAGCAGCTCGACAGGGGGCAATGAGCAGTTCTTC	CASSSTGGNEQFF	TRBD1	TRBV7-3	TRBJ2-1	NA
TGTGCCTGGAGTGTCTCAGGGCCCTACGAGCAGTACTTC	CAWSVSGPYEQYF	NA	TRBV30	TRBJ2-7	NA
TGTGCCAGCAGCTTAATGGCCGGGACAGCGGGTAGGGAGCTGTTTTTT	CASSLMAGTAGRELFF	NA	TRBV7-9	TRBJ2-2	NA
TGTGCCAGCAGTTTACGAAGACAGACGAACACTGAAGCTTTCTTT	CASSLRRQTNTEAFF	NA	TRBV27	TRBJ1-1	once
TGCAGCGTGATACAGGGAACCTACGAGCAGTACTTC	CSVIQGTYEQYF	NA	TRBV29-1	TRBJ2-7	NA
TGTGCCAGCAGCTTAGTGGAGGGACAGGGAGAATGTGGCTACACCTTC	CASSLVEGQGECGYTF	TRBD1	TRBV7-7	TRBJ1-2	NA
TGTGCCAGCAGTCCACCTGGACTAGCGGGACAAGAGACCCAGTACTTC	CASSPPGLAGQETQYF	TRBD2	TRBV27	TRBJ2-5	NA
TGTGCCAGCAGTGATGCTAGCGGGGTCGACAATGAGCAGTTCTTC	CASSDASGVDNEQFF	TRBD2	TRBV2	TRBJ2-1	NA
TGCAGCGTTGTTTCCGGCGGAGAGAACTATGGCTACACCTTC	CSVVSGGENYGYTF	NA	TRBV29-1	TRBJ1-2	once
TGCGCCAGCAGCGTCCCAGGGGAGCAGTTCTTC	CASSVPGEQFF	NA	TRBV4-1	TRBJ2-1	NA
TGTGCCAGCAGCGTAGCAGGGAATCCGGGTTTCGGCGAGCAGTACTTC	CASSVAGNPGFGEQYF	NA	TRBV9	TRBJ2-7	NA
TGTGCCAGCAGCTTAGCGGCTCAATGGGAGCAGTACTTC	CASSLAAQWEQYF	NA	TRBV7-9	TRBJ2-7	NA
TGTGCCAGCAGGCTGGCACATAGAAACACCATATATTTT	CASRLAHRNTIYF	NA	TRBV2	TRBJ1-3	NA
TGTGCCAGCACTACAGGTTCTTTCACCGGGGAGCTGTTTTTT	CASTTGSFTGELFF	NA	TRBV27	TRBJ2-2	few
TGTGCCTGGAGTGGGAACGGACAGGGAAGCAATCAGCCCCAGCATTTT	CAWSGNGQGSNQPQHF	TRBD1	TRBV30	TRBJ1-5	NA
TGCGCCAGCAGCCAGCTCCGGGACAGCACCTACGAGCAGTACTTC	CASSQLRDSTYEQYF	TRBD1	TRBV4-1	TRBJ2-7	NA
TGTGCCAGCAGTTTATCGAGCTCTTTGAGGTCCCAGCATTTT	CASSLSSSLRSQHF	NA	TRBV27	TRBJ1-5	NA